The 27 T cell receptor beta chains below were found in one sample sequenced in a study of blood T cell repertoires in COVID-19. Using immunoSEQ multiplex PCR, the repertoire was profiled, and TCRdb retains in-frame clones only, with some absent. Among a few hundred thousand clones, over 85% were seen once, and the ten largest hold about 1.7%. Sequencing was carried out using PBMCs or T cells enriched from blood (not recorded which). The receptors shown here come from a woman aged 25 to 39 who had recovered from COVID-19.

The chain carries TRBV6-5 and TRBJ2-5, with 9 bases that match TRBD2. This CDR3 has 15 residues. V dropped 6 bases and J dropped 4; count of bases not matched to a gene: 9. Germline V gene sequence: CDR1 MNHEY, CDR2 SVGAGI. The CDR3 sequence: CASRLGLAGGETQYF. The CDR3 DNA reads TGTGCCAGCAGACTGGGACTAGCTGGGGGAGAGACCCAGTACTTC.

CDR3 loop: CASSPSPSGGPEGTQYF. The CDR3 nucleotides are TGTGCCAGCAGCCCCTCGCCTAGCGGGGGGCCGGAAGGTACGCAGTATTTT. V usage is TRBV13 and J usage is TRBJ2-3; 11 nucleotides match TRBD2. The CDR3 runs 17 residues. The J segment lost 8 bases and the V segment lost 5 bases, leaving 15 bases of the junction unmatched. Per the germline V gene, CDR1 is PRHDT and CDR2 is FYEKMQ (reference sequence).

This clone was recorded only once. The genes are TRBV19 and TRBJ2-7, with D maybe TRBD1 (5 bases). V lost 3 bases to trimming and J lost 4 bases, with 19 bases between them. Germline V lookup: CDR1 LNHDA, CDR2 SQIVND (reference sequence). CDR3 size: 16 residues. CDR3 residues: CASSILDTRLGYEQYF. The CDR3 region has the DNA TGTGCCAGTAGTATCTTGGACACCCGTCTGGGGTACGAGCAGTACTTC.

In this sample, this clone turned up once. This chain links TRBV6-4 with TRBJ1-6; D is undetermined. Germline CDR1 and CDR2: MRHNA and SNTAGT. This CDR3 contains 15 residues. V lost 4 bases and J 8 bases, leaving 15 bases between the germline ends. The CDR3, as DNA: TGTGCCAGCAGTGTATCAACAGTATACGATTCACCCCTCCACTTT. Translating gives CASSVSTVYDSPLHF.

The V and J genes are TRBV9 and TRBJ2-3; D is perhaps TRBD1 (7 bases). The V gene's germline CDR1 is SGDLS and CDR2 YYNGEE. The CDR3 covers 16 residues. Trimming removed 4 bases at V and 1 base at J, with 16 bases between. The CDR3 coding sequence is TGTGCCAGCAGCCCCCCAGGGGGGAGCGGCACAGATACGCAGTATTTT. This translates into CASSPPGGSGTDTQYF.

This chain joins TRBV5-1 and TRBJ2-5, with 9 positions matching TRBD2. Germline V gene lookup returns CDR1 SGHRS and CDR2 YFSETQ. J lost 7 bases, V lost 4 bases, and 11 bases had no gene match. The CDR3 is made up of 15 amino acids. The CDR3 sequence: CASSLLAGDGVTQYF. The DNA for the CDR3 is TGCGCCAGCAGCCTATTAGCGGGAGACGGCGTGACCCAGTACTTC.

The V and J genes are TRBV27 and TRBJ1-2; 7 nucleotides match TRBD1. Germline values: CDR1 MNHEY, CDR2 SMNVEV (reference sequence). Trimming removed 5 bases from V and 5 bases from J; junction bases left unmatched: 8. The CDR3 is 14 residues long. This CDR3 reads CASSPGQTSYGYTF. The CDR3 nucleotides read TGTGCCAGCAGTCCGGGACAGACCTCATATGGCTACACCTTC.

The CDR3 is CASSVSLNTEAFF. In nucleotides, the CDR3 is TGCGCCAGCAGCGTTAGTTTGAACACTGAAGCTTTCTTT. The chain has TRBV4-1 and TRBJ1-1; D not resolved. This CDR3 contains 13 residues. V was pared by 5 bases and J by 0 bases, with 7 bases between. Germline V gene sequence: CDR1 MGHRA, CDR2 YSYEKL.

This CDR3 reads CASSSGLAGPYEQYF. The CDR3 nucleotides read TGCGCCAGCAGCTCCGGACTAGCGGGACCCTACGAGCAGTACTTC. The rearrangement joins TRBV5-1 to TRBJ2-7; 12 positions agree with TRBD2. The germline CDR1 and CDR2 sequences are SGHRS and YFSETQ. J lost 2 bases, V lost 3 bases, and 3 bases had no gene match. The CDR3 consists of 15 residues.

This chain joins TRBV24-1 and TRBJ2-3; TRBD2 might be the D (6 bases). V was shortened by 4 bases and J by 0 bases, with 13 bases between the two germline ends. Germline CDR1 and CDR2: KGHDR and SFDVKD. This CDR3 has 16 residues. CDR3 sequence reads: CATSEPRRGSTDTQYF. The CDR3, as DNA: TGTGCCACCAGTGAACCCCGGCGGGGCAGCACAGATACGCAGTATTTT.

This chain uses TRBV19 with TRBJ1-5; possibly TRBD1 for D (6 bases). V lost 5 bases to trimming and J lost 3 bases, with 14 bases between them. The CDR3 is made up of 15 amino acids. CDR1 is LNHDA and CDR2 is SQIVND in the germline V gene (reference sequence). CDR3: CASSGGRPNNQPQHF. As DNA, the CDR3 is TGTGCCAGTAGTGGGGGCAGGCCTAACAATCAGCCCCAGCATTTT.

The sample holds a few counts of this clone. V is TRBV15 and J is TRBJ1-1; maybe TRBD1 (5 bases). This CDR3 contains 14 residues. V was cut by 3 bases and J by 1 base, with 9 bases left in between. The germline V gene has CDR1 LNHNV and CDR2 YYDKDF (reference sequence). The CDR3 nucleotides are TGTGCCACCAGCAGGGACAAATGGAACACTGAAGCTTTCTTT. Translating gives CATSRDKWNTEAFF.

This clone was detected only a few times. The chain is built from TRBV6-5 and TRBJ2-1; perhaps TRBD1 as D (5 bases). CDR1 and CDR2 from the germline V gene are MNHEY and SVGAGI. The CDR3 covers 13 residues. V dropped 0 bases and J dropped 9 bases, with 9 bases sitting between them. DNA for the CDR3: TGTGCCAGCAGTTACTCGCAGGGTTTTGAGCAGTTCTTC. Translating gives CASSYSQGFEQFF.

The CDR3 bases are TGTACTAGCGGAGAAGAGACCCAGTACTTC. It specifies CTSGEETQYF. The genes are TRBV27 and TRBJ2-5; TRBD2 agrees at 8 bases. The CDR3 loop spans 10 amino acids. Germline loops: CDR1 MNHEY, CDR2 SMNVEV (reference sequence).

The chain has TRBV2 and TRBJ1-5; 12 bases fit TRBD1. The CDR3 totals 15 residues. J was trimmed by 7 bases and V by 8 bases; bases with no gene match: 9. The germline gives CDR1 SNHLY, CDR2 FYNNEI. The CDR3 DNA reads TGTGCCAGCGGAGGGGGACAGGGGGCTCGGCAGCCCCAGCATTTT. The encoded protein is CASGGGQGARQPQHF.

This clone was found once. The chain joins TRBV6-4 to TRBJ2-1, with 7 bases identical to TRBD2. The CDR3 is made up of 17 amino acids. Germline V gene data show CDR1 as MRHNA and CDR2 as SNTAGT. Trimming at V came to 5 bases and at J to 0 bases, leaving 10 bases not matched to a gene. CDR3 residues: CASSSFSGLSSYNEQFF. DNA of the CDR3: TGTGCCAGCAGTAGCTTTAGCGGGCTAAGCTCCTACAATGAGCAGTTCTTC.

This clone was detected only once. The chain recombines TRBV4-3 with TRBJ1-4; tentative D call: TRBD1 (6 bases). V was cut by 0 bases and J by 3 bases, with 8 bases left in between. Per germline, CDR1 LGHNA and CDR2 YSLEER. This CDR3 has 15 residues. The CDR3 here is CASSQDRGANEKLFF. In DNA form, the CDR3 reads TGCGCCAGCAGCCAAGACAGGGGTGCTAATGAAAAACTGTTTTTT.

The rearrangement joins TRBV5-1 to TRBJ2-3; TRBD2 matches 14 bases. Germline trimming cut 8 bases from V and 4 bases from J; bases unmatched to any gene: 3. The CDR3 runs to 14 residues. The V gene's germline CDR1 is SGHRS and CDR2 YFSETQ. The CDR3 reads CASSGLAGADTQYF. CDR3 bases: TGCGCCAGTTCGGGACTAGCGGGGGCAGATACGCAGTATTTT.

This chain joins TRBV19 and TRBJ1-2; D call uncertain. CDR3 length equals 14 residues. The germline V and J ends were trimmed by 4 bases and 4 bases, with 13 bases remaining between them. The germline gives CDR1 LNHDA, CDR2 SQIVND (reference sequence). The CDR3 nucleotides are TGTGCCAGTAGTACCCACCTGGGCGTCTATGGCTACACCTTC. Its translation: CASSTHLGVYGYTF.

This sequence joins TRBV6-2 or TRBV6-3 and TRBJ2-2; perhaps TRBD2 as D (6 bases). Deletions cut 2 bases from V and 5 bases from J, with 9 bases between. CDR1 is MNHEY and CDR2 is SVGEGT in the germline V gene. The CDR3 consists of 14 residues. The CDR3 is CASSYRRGTGELFF. CDR3 DNA sequence: TGTGCCAGCAGTTACAGGAGGGGAACCGGGGAGCTGTTTTTT.

CDR3 region: CASSQGGPQHF. The CDR3 bases are TGTGCCAGCAGCCAAGGAGGGCCCCAGCATTTT. The rearrangement links TRBV3-1 (or the pseudogene TRBV3-2) to TRBJ1-5; D gene unclear. The CDR3 loop spans 11 amino acids. Germline V gene lookup returns CDR1 LGHDT and CDR2 YNNKEL (reference sequence). Trimming shortened V by 1 base and J by 9 bases, and 4 bases separated the two germline ends.

The chain employs TRBV18 and TRBJ2-5; 9 bases fit TRBD2. V lost 3 bases and J lost 6; bases outside the gene matches: 11. Germline V lookup: CDR1 KGHSH, CDR2 LQKENI. CDR3 length: 16 residues. CDR3 loop: CASSPWTSDRTKTQYF. DNA for the CDR3: TGTGCCAGCTCACCCTGGACTAGCGATCGAACGAAGACCCAGTACTTC.

Regarding this clone: The sample carries other DNA sequences with the same CDR3. The V gene is TRBV5-1, the J gene TRBJ1-2; no clear D gene. Looked up from germline, CDR1 is SGHRS and CDR2 is YFSETQ. V gave up 3 bases and J gave up 4 bases, with 7 bases separating them. The CDR3 has 12 residues. The DNA for the CDR3 is TGCGCCAGCAGCTCCGGTGCCTATGGCTACACCTTC. Protein: CASSSGAYGYTF. Drawing the rest from reference TRBV5-1 and TRBJ1-2, the complete variable domain is KAGVTQTPRYLIKTRGQQVTLSCSPISGHRSVSWYQQTPGQGLQFLFEYFSETQRNKGNFPGRFSGRQFSNSRSEMNVSTLELGDSALYLCASSSGAYGYTFGSGTRLTVV.

This clone has only a few counts. This sequence joins TRBV5-1 and TRBJ1-1; D possibly corresponds to TRBD1 (6 bases). Trimming left V 4 bases short and J 1 base short, with 20 bases between. The CDR3 loop spans 17 amino acids. CDR1 and CDR2 (germline): SGHRS, YFSETQ. The CDR3 region is CASSHRGGQFSNTEAFF. In DNA, the CDR3 is TGCGCCAGCAGCCACCGGGGTGGACAGTTCTCGAACACTGAAGCTTTCTTT.

This clone was observed once. In DNA form, the CDR3 reads TGTGCCAGCAGCTACAGCACAGATACGCAGTATTTT. Translation: CASSYSTDTQYF. The chain is built from TRBV2 and TRBJ2-3; D not certain. V lost 6 bases, J lost 0 bases, and 4 bases lay in between. Germline V CDR1 and CDR2: SNHLY, FYNNEI. The CDR3 consists of 12 residues.

This chain links TRBV20-1 with TRBJ2-2, with TRBD2 matching 8 bases. Germline V CDR1 and CDR2: DFQATT, SNEGSKA (reference sequence). The CDR3 runs to 16 residues. The trim removed 3 bases at V and 4 bases at J, leaving 10 bases unmatched. The CDR3 loop is CSASSHGGAGTGELFF. For the CDR3, the DNA is TGCAGTGCTAGTTCTCACGGGGGGGCAGGCACCGGGGAGCTGTTTTTT.

The chain combines TRBV6-5 with TRBJ1-2, with 9 bases that match TRBD1. With 7 bases clipped from V and 8 bases from J, the junction kept 8 bases outside the gene matches. Germline V gene lookup returns CDR1 MNHEY and CDR2 SVGAGI. The CDR3 has 13 residues. The CDR3 DNA sequence: TGTGCCAGCAAAGGGGGACAGGGTCACGGCTACACCTTC. It encodes CASKGGQGHGYTF.